This passage covers 8 T cell receptor beta chains from one sample sequenced in a study of T cell responses to AZD1222 COVID-19 vaccine. The repertoire was sequenced with immunoSEQ multiplex PCR; TCRdb's copy has only in-frame clones and lacks some. Of under 100,000 clones in the sample, 90% to 95% were seen once. This specimen was peripheral blood, taken on day 0 of AZD1222 vaccination. These receptors all stem from an adult in good health.

This chain joins TRBV28 and TRBJ2-1; TRBD1 matches at 9 bases. The CDR3 loop spans 11 amino acids. CDR1 is MDHEN and CDR2 is SYDVKM in the germline V gene. The V gene end was trimmed by 8 bases and the J gene end by 7 bases; junction bases not matched to a gene: 0. The CDR3 sequence is CASDRGNEQFF. The DNA of the CDR3 is TGTGCCAGCGACAGGGGGAATGAGCAGTTCTTC.

The chain is built from TRBV7-9 and TRBJ2-3, with 7 bases aligning to TRBD1. CDR3 length equals 15 residues. Trimming took 4 bases from V and 4 from J; bases not matched to a gene: 8. Germline CDR1 and CDR2: SEHNR and FQNEAQ (reference sequence). The CDR3 DNA sequence: TGTGCCAGCAGCTCCCGACAGGGTATCCCAGATACGCAGTATTTT. Residues: CASSSRQGIPDTQYF. Variable domain in full (rest from reference TRBV7-9 and TRBJ2-3): DTGVSQNPRHKITKRGQNVTFRCDPISEHNRLYWYRQTLGQGPEFLTYFQNEAQLEKSRLLSDRFSAERPKGSFSTLEIQRTEQGDSAMYLCASSSRQGIPDTQYFGPGTRLTVL.

This chain joins TRBV6-5 and TRBJ1-2, with TRBD1 identical over 9 bases. Per the germline V gene, CDR1 is MNHEY and CDR2 is SVGAGI. The trim removed 6 bases at V and 7 bases at J, leaving 6 bases unmatched. The CDR3 covers 13 residues. The CDR3 loop is CASRGTGKGGYTF. Written as DNA, the CDR3 is TGTGCCAGCAGGGGGACAGGGAAGGGTGGCTACACCTTC.

The chain links TRBV4-2 to TRBJ2-7; 15 bases line up with TRBD2. CDR1 is LGHNA and CDR2 is YNFKEQ in the germline V gene. The length of the CDR3 is 17 residues. V lost 4 bases, J lost 0 bases, and 4 bases stayed unmatched. CDR3 nucleotides: TGTGCCAGCAGCCCTGGGACTAGCGGGGGGTTCTCCTACGAGCAGTACTTC. The encoded protein is CASSPGTSGGFSYEQYF.

J is TRBJ1-4 and V is TRBV30; D remains unclear. Per the germline V gene, CDR1 is GTSNPN and CDR2 is SVGIG (reference sequence). V lost 1 base and J 0 bases, leaving 6 bases between the germline ends. The CDR3 totals 14 residues. This CDR3 reads CAWSASSTNEKLFF. The DNA for the CDR3 is TGTGCCTGGAGTGCGAGCTCAACTAATGAAAAACTGTTTTTT. Drawing the rest from reference TRBV30 and TRBJ1-4, the complete variable domain is SQTIHQWPATLVQPVGSPLSLECTVEGTSNPNLYWYRQAAGRGLQLLFYSVGIGQISSEVPQNLSASRPQDRQFILSSKKLLLSDSGFYLCAWSASSTNEKLFFGSGTQLSVL.

This clone was seen just once. The chain uses TRBV4-1 and TRBJ1-2; D is undetermined. CDR1 and CDR2 from the germline V gene are MGHRA and YSYEKL. The CDR3 is 16 amino acids. V lost 2 bases and J 3 bases, leaving 16 bases between the germline ends. CDR3 coding DNA: TGCGCCAGCAGCCAACCCACGAGAGGGTTCTACTATGGCTACACCTTC. It is translated as CASSQPTRGFYYGYTF.

The rearrangement links TRBV5-4 to TRBJ1-6, with D perhaps matching TRBD1 (6 bases). Germline CDR1 reads SGHNT; CDR2 reads YYREEE (reference sequence). CDR3 size: 16 residues. Trimming cost V 0 bases and J 7 bases, with 14 bases left between them. The CDR3 spells CASSLGSTGRNSPLHF. The CDR3 coding sequence is TGTGCCAGCAGCTTGGGATCCACAGGGAGAAATTCACCCCTCCACTTT. Complete variable domain (other parts from reference TRBV5-4 and TRBJ1-6): ETGVTQSPTHLIKTRGQQVTLRCSSQSGHNTVSWYQQALGQGPQFIFQYYREEENGRGNFPPRFSGLQFPNYSSELNVNALELDDSALYLCASSLGSTGRNSPLHFGNGTRLTVT.

This clone has a single count. The J gene is TRBJ2-5, the V gene TRBV5-1; the match to TRBD2 covers 11 bases. Trimming took 4 bases from V and 2 from J; bases not matched to a gene: 7. The CDR3 runs 16 residues. Germline V gives CDR1 SGHRS, CDR2 YFSETQ. The CDR3 spells CASSPALAGGQETQYF. CDR3 sequence (DNA): TGCGCCAGCAGCCCCGCCCTAGCGGGGGGACAAGAGACCCAGTACTTC.